The T cell receptor beta chain under discussion was sequenced for a study of blood T cell repertoires in COVID-19. As for the study in general: The study drew acute and convalescent COVID-19 samples from the United States, Italy and Spain. The analysed material was cDNA or gDNA that came from T cells, B-cell-depleted T cells, or PBMCs.

Authors' methods: The authors estimated nucleated cell counts from reference gene primer amplification. The repertoire was sequenced with immunoSEQ multiplex PCR; TCRdb's copy has only in-frame clones and lacks some. V, J and clone size were drawn from that table, and D and trimming were deduced from the DNA. This repertoire shows 45,000 to 55,000 clones, less than 85% found once; its top ten account for roughly 5.7%. Germline CDR1 and CDR2: MNHEY and SVGAGI. V was clipped by 6 bases and J by 1 base; unmatched bases: 2. The CDR3 consists of 14 residues. The receptor was isolated from a human donor in a cohort sampled during active COVID-19. Sequencing was carried out using peripheral blood. This sequence joins TRBV6-5 and TRBJ2-3; 9 nucleotides match TRBD2. This CDR3 is CASSAGGGTDTQYF. The CDR3 nucleotides are TGTGCCAGCAGCGCGGGGGGGGGCACAGATACGCAGTATTTT.